This record concerns one TCR beta chain sequence. Per the study methods: Filtering of immunoSEQ junctional sequences could not match full-length read filtering. Assay used: immunoSEQ multiplex PCR; TCRdb lists only in-frame clones, some missing. V, J and clone size are those of that table, while D and trimming were read from the DNA. The table includes millions of clones, roughly 94% detected once. Naive CD8 cells lacked CD45RO, underwent positive selection for CCR7 and left out terminally differentiated effector memory CD45RA+ cells. These data belong to a study of shared clonotypes between healthy human individuals. The germline gives CDR1 SGHTA, CDR2 FQGNSA. J was trimmed by 3 bases and V by 6 bases; bases with no gene match: 3. This CDR3 spans 13 amino acids.

This chain joins TRBV7-2 and TRBJ2-7, with TRBD1 matching 9 bases. The specimen sequenced was naive CD8+ T cells sorted from blood. The TCR comes from a man in his late teens or twenties in good health. The CDR3 region has the DNA TGTGCCAGCAGTTGGGACAGGGTCTACGAGCAGTACTTC. Its protein product is CASSWDRVYEQYF.